This T cell receptor (beta chain) was captured by sequencing in a study of CD8+CD57+ T cells in acquired aplastic anemia. Study details: Healthy donors had, on average, about 9.9 million reads for their CD4+ cells.

Per the germline V gene, CDR1 is SGHTA and CDR2 is FQGNSA. The CDR3 spans 16 residues. Trimming left V 6 bases short and J 1 base short, with 19 bases between. Whole-study results and caveats: Some 28 sequences, all CD8+ CDR3, were shared between patients and controls.

In this sample, this clonotype turned up many times. The antigen is unknown. Template material for TCR beta VDJ and CDR3 profiling consisted of genomic DNA. MiXCR, run by TCRdb on the reads, gives a single entry per CDR3 protein. The sample records around 190,000 distinct CDR3 sequences, approximately 49% being singletons. The sample was sorted CD4+, CD8+, or CD8+CD57+ T cells (not recorded which) from PBMCs. V and J are TRBV7-2 and TRBJ2-7; perhaps TRBD1 as D (6 bases). The receptor comes from a human donor in good health, serving as a control. CDR3 sequence (DNA): TGTGCCAGCAGACCAGCACTCGGACAGCATTCCTACGAGCAGTACTTC. It specifies CASRPALGQHSYEQYF.